This T cell receptor (beta chain) was identified during a study of identifying expanded T cells in peripheral blood. This CDR3 has 11 residues. The germline V gene has CDR1 MNHEY and CDR2 SVGAGI. Trimming took 7 bases from V and 4 from J, leaving 8 bases between them. Turning to this clone: Its matching antigen is unknown.

No infections or other immune events were documented during collection. Measured with immunoSEQ multiplex PCR; TCRdb has only the in-frame clones, and not every one. The sample lists about 47,000 clones; 82% were seen once. Study results and limitations: Differentially abundant clones: around 1.1 between replicates, around 17 at around 15 days, 19 at four. Roughly two-week clone count variance significantly increased as total template count grew.

The source is a person aged 18-70 years in good health. This chain connects TRBV6-5 to TRBJ2-7, with D unclear. Sequencing input: blood. The CDR3 loop is CASKKGYEQYF. CDR3 bases: TGTGCCAGCAAAAAGGGTTACGAGCAGTACTTC.